The rows below give T cell receptor beta chains drawn from one sample of a study of T cell changes during pregnancy in multiple sclerosis. Only in-frame clones appear in the TCRdb table, and some are missing; sequencing was by immunoSEQ multiplex PCR. The sample shows about 40,000 clones, 75% to 95% of them seen only once. Material: CD8+ T cells from peripheral blood mononuclear cells, obtained before pregnancy. Receptors were obtained from a female donor with multiple sclerosis, enrolled in a pregnancy study. CDR3s include the opening cysteine and the closing phenylalanine or tryptophan. The D gene is left open where the match is weak. Expanded clones are given a class, and other clones once, few, many or no size at all.

J | D | size | V | DNA | CDR3
TRBJ1-2 | . | . | TRBV9 | TGTGCCAGCAGCGAGTCCGGGACACCTTCTAACTATGGCTACACCTTC | CASSESGTPSNYGYTF
TRBJ2-3 | . | . | TRBV7-2 | TGTGCCAGCAGCTTATCGGGTGGGGGCCCCCCAACAGATACGCAGTATTTT | CASSLSGGGPPTDTQYF
TRBJ1-1 | TRBD1 | . | TRBV19 | TGTGCCAGTAGCAGGGGGATAATAGGGAACACTGAAGCTTTCTTT | CASSRGIIGNTEAFF
TRBJ2-2 | . | . | TRBV18 | TGTGCCAGCTCACCCGTAGGCTATGGAGCCACCGGGGAGCTGTTTTTT | CASSPVGYGATGELFF
TRBJ1-1 | . | . | TRBV5-4 | TGTGCCAGCAGCCAAGACTCATTGAACACTGAAGCTTTCTTT | CASSQDSLNTEAFF
TRBJ1-1 | TRBD1 | . | TRBV4-1 | TGCGCCAGCAGCCAGGAGCCACAGGGGCTGAACACTGAAGCTTTCTTT | CASSQEPQGLNTEAFF
TRBJ2-3 | TRBD2 | . | TRBV6-1 | TGTGCCAGCAGTGAATGGCCAGCGGGAGGGTCAGATACGCAGTATTTT | CASSEWPAGGSDTQYF
TRBJ2-1 | . | . | TRBV6-1 | TGTGCCAGCCAGCTAGCGTCGCACTCCTACAATGAGCAGTTCTTC | CASQLASHSYNEQFF
TRBJ2-1 | TRBD2 | . | TRBV14 | TGTGCCAGCAGCCAGCCCACTAGCGCTTCCTACAATGAGCAGTTCTTC | CASSQPTSASYNEQFF
TRBJ2-7 | TRBD2 | . | TRBV27 | TGTGCCAGCAGTTTACAAGGGGAGGGCTACGAGCAGTACTTC | CASSLQGEGYEQYF
TRBJ1-5 | . | . | TRBV4-1 | TGCGCCAGCAGCCAACAGGGTGTTGGTCAGCCCCAGCATTTT | CASSQQGVGQPQHF
TRBJ1-1 | . | . | TRBV6-6 | TGTGCCAGCTTAGGCCTTCAGGGCACTGAAGCTTTCTTT | CASLGLQGTEAFF
TRBJ2-7 | . | once | TRBV27 | TGTGCCAGCAGTTTGGGACTGCTCCCCTACGAGCAGTACTTC | CASSLGLLPYEQYF
TRBJ2-2 | . | few | TRBV9 | TGTGCCAGCAGCAAAGCGGTCAGGGACAATGGTACTCATCTGAGAGGCGGGGAGCTGTTTTTT | CASSKAVRDNGTHLRGGELFF
TRBJ2-1 | . | . | TRBV2 | TGTGCCAGCAGTGAAGTCGGGACAAACTCCTACAATGAGCAGTTCTTC | CASSEVGTNSYNEQFF
TRBJ2-1 | . | . | TRBV11-2 | TGTGCCAGCAGCCAACTTGTTGGTACGGCCTACAATGAGCAGTTCTTC | CASSQLVGTAYNEQFF
TRBJ1-2 | TRBD1 | . | TRBV19 | TGTGCCAGTAGCCCCGCAGGGGGAAACTATGGCTACACCTTC | CASSPAGGNYGYTF
TRBJ2-7 | . | . | TRBV5-6 | TGTGCCAGCAGCCGTAGGGGCTTCTACGAGCAGTACTTC | CASSRRGFYEQYF
TRBJ2-1 | TRBD2 | . | TRBV6-6 | TGTGCCAGCAGTTACGCTACTAGCGGGAGCCACAATGAGCAGTTCTTC | CASSYATSGSHNEQFF
TRBJ2-7 | . | . | TRBV5-1 | TGCGCCAGCAGCTTGGAACGCGGGATTCCAGACGAGCAGTACTTC | CASSLERGIPDEQYF
TRBJ1-4 | TRBD1 | . | TRBV13 | TGTGCCAGCAGCCCTGGGACAGGGAGGGGGATACGAGAAAAACTGTTTTTT | CASSPGTGRGIREKLFF
TRBJ1-3 | . | . | TRBV27 | TGTGCCAGCAGTCCTAACTCTGGAAACACCATATATTTT | CASSPNSGNTIYF
TRBJ2-7 | TRBD2 | . | TRBV5-1 | TGCGCCAGCAGCTTGGCCGGGGGGGGCTACGAGCAGTACTTC | CASSLAGGGYEQYF
TRBJ2-1 | . | . | TRBV9 | TGTGCCAGCAGCGTAGAAGAGCGGGACAGGCGTATCAATGAGCAGTTCTTC | CASSVEERDRRINEQFF
TRBJ2-7 | . | . | TRBV7-9 | TGTGCCAGCAGCTCGCCCCTCGGGTCCTCCTACGAGCAGTACTTC | CASSSPLGSSYEQYF
TRBJ2-7 | TRBD2 | . | TRBV9 | TGTGCCAGCAGCGGTAGCGGGGCTATTACCTACGAGCAGTACTTC | CASSGSGAITYEQYF
TRBJ2-7 | TRBD1 | . | TRBV27 | TGTGCCAGCAGTTTAAGGGACAGGGGGCAGGAGCAGTACTTC | CASSLRDRGQEQYF
TRBJ2-2 | TRBD1 | . | TRBV7-9 | TGTGCCAGCAGCTTACAGGGGGCGCGGACCGGGGAGCTGTTTTTT | CASSLQGARTGELFF
TRBJ2-1 | TRBD2 | . | TRBV27 | TGTGCCAGCACCTACCTAGCGGGAGTGATCGATGAGCAGTTCTTC | CASTYLAGVIDEQFF
TRBJ2-2 | TRBD2 | many | TRBV4-2 | TGTGCCAGCAGCCAGGAAACTAGCGGGAGTCCCGGGGAGCTGTTTTTT | CASSQETSGSPGELFF
TRBJ2-7 | TRBD1 | . | TRBV10-3 | TGTGCCATCAACAGGGGGCGCGACGAGCAGTACTTC | CAINRGRDEQYF
TRBJ1-1 | . | few | TRBV9 | TGTGCCAGCAGCGCCGAATGGACTGCCGAAGCTTTCTTT | CASSAEWTAEAFF
TRBJ1-1 | TRBD1 | . | TRBV29-1 | TGCAGCGTTGCGGGACAGGGGCAGATGAACACTGAAGCTTTCTTT | CSVAGQGQMNTEAFF
TRBJ2-7 | . | . | TRBV9 | TGTGCCAGCAGCGTAGAATGCTTTGGCGGGTCCTACGAGCAGTACTTC | CASSVECFGGSYEQYF
TRBJ2-1 | . | . | TRBV18 | TGTGCCAGCTCACCACCGGTAGACAATGAGCAGTTCTTC | CASSPPVDNEQFF
TRBJ2-7 | . | . | TRBV7-2 | TGTGCCAGCAGCCAGGGGAGTTACGAGCAGTACTTC | CASSQGSYEQYF
TRBJ2-1 | . | . | TRBV6-1 | TGTGCCAGCAGTATGCGGAAGACCTACAATGAGCAGTTCTTC | CASSMRKTYNEQFF
TRBJ2-5 | TRBD2 | . | TRBV7-9 | TGTGCCAGCAGCTCGACTAGCGGGAGGCTCCAAGAGACCCAGTACTTC | CASSSTSGRLQETQYF
TRBJ2-1 | . | . | TRBV27 | TGTGCCAGCAGTTGGCCCGGGAATGAGCAGTTCTTC | CASSWPGNEQFF
TRBJ2-7 | TRBD2 | . | TRBV5-6 | TGTGCCAGCAGCTTGGCTGGACTAGCCCTGTCTGAGGACGAGCAGTACTTC | CASSLAGLALSEDEQYF
TRBJ1-1 | . | . | TRBV4-3 | TGCGCCAGCAGCCAATGGGCAGGGGATTCGGCGAACACTGAAGCTTTCTTT | CASSQWAGDSANTEAFF
TRBJ2-1 | TRBD2 | . | TRBV7-8 | TGTGCCAGCAGCTTAGGGGGGACTAGCCTGAACAATGAGCAGTTCTTC | CASSLGGTSLNNEQFF
TRBJ1-2 | . | . | TRBV27 | TGTGCCAGCAGTCCGGACTTAGGACGGTTAGACTATGGCTACACCTTC | CASSPDLGRLDYGYTF
TRBJ1-5 | . | . | TRBV27 | TGTGCCAGCAGTTCGGGGTCTAGCCAGCCCCAGCATTTT | CASSSGSSQPQHF
TRBJ1-1 | TRBD1 | once | TRBV7-9 | TGTGCCAGCAGGAGCGTTGTAGGGACAGGGGGCGGTGAAGCTTTCTTT | CASRSVVGTGGGEAFF
TRBJ2-1 | TRBD2 | . | TRBV11-3 | TGTGCCAGCAGCCTCCGTTCCCACCGACTAGCGGGAGTGGACAATGAGCAGTTCTTC | CASSLRSHRLAGVDNEQFF
TRBJ2-7 | . | . | TRBV15 | TGTGCCACCAGCAGAGCAGCGGAGACTCCCTACGAGCAGTACTTC | CATSRAAETPYEQYF
TRBJ2-5 | . | . | TRBV28 | TGTGCCAGCAGTTCCGTACCAGAGGGCCAAGAGACCCAGTACTTC | CASSSVPEGQETQYF